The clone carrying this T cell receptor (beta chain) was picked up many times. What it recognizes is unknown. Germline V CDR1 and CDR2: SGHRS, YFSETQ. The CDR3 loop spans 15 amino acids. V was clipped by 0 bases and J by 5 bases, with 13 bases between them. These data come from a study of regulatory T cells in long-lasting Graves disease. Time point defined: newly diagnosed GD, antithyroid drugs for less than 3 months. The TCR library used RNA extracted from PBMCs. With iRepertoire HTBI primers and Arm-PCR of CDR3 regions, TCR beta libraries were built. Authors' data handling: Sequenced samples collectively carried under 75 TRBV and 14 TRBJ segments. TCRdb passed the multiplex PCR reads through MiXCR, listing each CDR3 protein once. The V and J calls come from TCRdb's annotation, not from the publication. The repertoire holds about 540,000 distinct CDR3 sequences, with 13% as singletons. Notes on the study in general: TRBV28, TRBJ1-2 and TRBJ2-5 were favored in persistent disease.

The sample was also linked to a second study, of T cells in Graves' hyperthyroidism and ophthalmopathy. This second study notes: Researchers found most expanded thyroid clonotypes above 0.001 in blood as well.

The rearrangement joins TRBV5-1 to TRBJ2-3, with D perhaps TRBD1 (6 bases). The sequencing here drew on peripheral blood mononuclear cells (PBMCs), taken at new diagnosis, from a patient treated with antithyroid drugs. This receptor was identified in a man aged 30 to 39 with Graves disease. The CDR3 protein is CASSLVAGAVDTQYF. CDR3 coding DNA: TGCGCCAGCAGCTTGGTCGCAGGGGCGGTAGATACGCAGTATTTT.